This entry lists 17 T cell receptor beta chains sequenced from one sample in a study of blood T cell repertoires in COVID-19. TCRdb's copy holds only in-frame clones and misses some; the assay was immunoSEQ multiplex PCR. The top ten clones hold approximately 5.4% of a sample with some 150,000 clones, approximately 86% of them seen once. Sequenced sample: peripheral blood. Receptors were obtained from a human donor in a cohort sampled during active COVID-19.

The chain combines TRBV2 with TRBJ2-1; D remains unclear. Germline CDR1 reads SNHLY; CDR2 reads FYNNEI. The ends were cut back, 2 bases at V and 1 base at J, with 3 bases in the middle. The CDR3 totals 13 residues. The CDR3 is CASSETSYNEQFF. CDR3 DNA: TGTGCCAGCAGTGAAACTTCCTACAATGAGCAGTTCTTC.

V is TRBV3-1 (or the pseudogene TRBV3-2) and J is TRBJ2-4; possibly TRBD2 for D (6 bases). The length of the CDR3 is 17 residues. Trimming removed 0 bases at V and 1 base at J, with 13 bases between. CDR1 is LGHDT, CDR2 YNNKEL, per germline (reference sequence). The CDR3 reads CASSQDPGLAAKNIQYF. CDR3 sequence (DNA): TGTGCCAGCAGCCAAGATCCCGGGCTAGCGGCCAAAAACATTCAGTACTTC.

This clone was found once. The CDR3 loop is CASRPGLAVYNEQFF. The CDR3 nucleotides read TGTGCCAGCCGGCCGGGACTAGCGGTCTACAATGAGCAGTTCTTC. The rearrangement links TRBV6-5 to TRBJ2-1; 11 bases line up with TRBD2. The CDR3 has 15 amino acids. CDR1 is MNHEY, CDR2 SVGAGI, per germline. Trimming cost V 8 bases and J 3 bases; bases outside gene matches: 6.

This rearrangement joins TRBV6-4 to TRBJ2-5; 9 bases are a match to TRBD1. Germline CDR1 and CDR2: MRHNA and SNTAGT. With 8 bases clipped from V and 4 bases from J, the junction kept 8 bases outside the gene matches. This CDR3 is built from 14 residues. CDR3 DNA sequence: TGTGCCAGCGTTCAAACAGGGGGCGGAGAGACCCAGTACTTC. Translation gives CASVQTGGGETQYF.

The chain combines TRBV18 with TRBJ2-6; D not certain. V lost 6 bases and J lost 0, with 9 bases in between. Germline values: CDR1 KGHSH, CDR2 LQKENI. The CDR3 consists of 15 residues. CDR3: CASSRLSSGANVLTF. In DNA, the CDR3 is TGTGCCAGCTCGCGTCTCTCCTCTGGGGCCAACGTCCTGACTTTC.

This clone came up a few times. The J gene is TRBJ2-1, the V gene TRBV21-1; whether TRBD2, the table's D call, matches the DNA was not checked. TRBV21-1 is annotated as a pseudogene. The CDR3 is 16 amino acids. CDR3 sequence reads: CASSTAGGVGYNEQFF. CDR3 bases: TGTGCCAGCAGCACGGCGGGAGGAGTTGGCTACAATGAGCAGTTCTTC.

The CDR3, as DNA: TGTGCCAGCAGCTTCGGGACAGGGTTTGGGGAGCTGTTTTTT. It is translated as CASSFGTGFGELFF. The chain joins TRBV7-3 to TRBJ2-2, with 9 bases matching TRBD1. The CDR3 consists of 14 residues. Germline CDR1 SGHTA, CDR2 FQGTGA. Trimming cost V 3 bases and J 8 bases; bases outside gene matches: 4.

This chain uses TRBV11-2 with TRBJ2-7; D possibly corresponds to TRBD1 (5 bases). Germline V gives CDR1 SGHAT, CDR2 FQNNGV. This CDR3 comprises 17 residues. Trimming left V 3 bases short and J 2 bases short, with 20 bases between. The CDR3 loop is CASSFLLDRQLAYEQYF. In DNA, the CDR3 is TGTGCCAGCAGCTTCTTGCTAGACCGACAGCTGGCCTACGAGCAGTACTTC.

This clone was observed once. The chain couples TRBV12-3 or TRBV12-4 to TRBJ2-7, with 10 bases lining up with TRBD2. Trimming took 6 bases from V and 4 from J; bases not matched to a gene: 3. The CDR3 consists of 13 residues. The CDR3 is CASRKTSGYEQYF. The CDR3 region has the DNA TGTGCCAGCAGAAAGACTAGCGGGTACGAGCAGTACTTC.

This CDR3 reads CASSQPTDRDSGNTIYF. DNA for the CDR3: TGTGCCAGCAGTCAACCTACAGACAGGGACTCTGGAAACACCATATATTTT. The chain combines TRBV6-6 with TRBJ1-3; 7 bases agree with TRBD1. The germline V gene encodes CDR1 MNHNY and CDR2 SVGAGI (reference sequence). Losses at the gene ends were 5 bases for V and 0 bases for J; bases not matched to a gene: 10. This CDR3 is built from 17 residues.

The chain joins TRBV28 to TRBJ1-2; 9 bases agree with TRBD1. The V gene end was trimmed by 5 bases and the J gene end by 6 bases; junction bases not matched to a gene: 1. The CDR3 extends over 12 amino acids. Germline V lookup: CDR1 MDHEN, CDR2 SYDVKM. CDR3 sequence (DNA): TGTGCCAGCAGTGGACAGGGGAATGGCTACACCTTC. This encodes CASSGQGNGYTF.

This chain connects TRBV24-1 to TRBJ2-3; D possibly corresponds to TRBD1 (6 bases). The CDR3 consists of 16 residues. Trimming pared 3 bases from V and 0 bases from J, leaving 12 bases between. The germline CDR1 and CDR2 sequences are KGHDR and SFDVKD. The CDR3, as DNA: TGTGCCACCAGTGATAGGGCAGGGGCCAGCACAGATACGCAGTATTTT. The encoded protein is CATSDRAGASTDTQYF.

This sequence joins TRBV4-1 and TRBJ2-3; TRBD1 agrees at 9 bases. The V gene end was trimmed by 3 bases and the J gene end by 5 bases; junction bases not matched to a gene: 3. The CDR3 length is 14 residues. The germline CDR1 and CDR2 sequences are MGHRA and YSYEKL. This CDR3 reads CASSQTGGRDTQYF. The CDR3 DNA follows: TGCGCCAGCAGCCAGACAGGGGGGAGAGATACGCAGTATTTT.

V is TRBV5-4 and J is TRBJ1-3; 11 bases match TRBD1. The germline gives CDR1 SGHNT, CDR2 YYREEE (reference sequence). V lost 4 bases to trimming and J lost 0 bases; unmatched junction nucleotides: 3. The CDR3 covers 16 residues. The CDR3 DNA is TGTGCCAGCAGCGCGGACAGGGGGCTCTCTGGAAACACCATATATTTT. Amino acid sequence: CASSADRGLSGNTIYF.

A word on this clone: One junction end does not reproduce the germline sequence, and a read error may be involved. CDR3 bases: TGTGCTAGCAGCTTAGAGGGGGCGACAGGGACGTACAATGAGCAGTTCTTC. Translation: CASSLEGATGTYNEQFF. This rearrangement joins TRBV7-7 to TRBJ2-1, with 7 nucleotides matching TRBD1. From germline, CDR1 is SSHAT and CDR2 FNYEAQ (reference sequence). The CDR3 contains 17 residues.

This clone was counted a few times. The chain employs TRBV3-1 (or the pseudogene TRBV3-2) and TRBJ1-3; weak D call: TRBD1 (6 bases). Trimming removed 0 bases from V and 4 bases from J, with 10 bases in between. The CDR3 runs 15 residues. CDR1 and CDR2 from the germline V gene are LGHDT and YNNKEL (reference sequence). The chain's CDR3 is CASSQDRTAGNTIYF. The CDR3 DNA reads TGTGCCAGCAGCCAAGATCGGACAGCCGGAAACACCATATATTTT.

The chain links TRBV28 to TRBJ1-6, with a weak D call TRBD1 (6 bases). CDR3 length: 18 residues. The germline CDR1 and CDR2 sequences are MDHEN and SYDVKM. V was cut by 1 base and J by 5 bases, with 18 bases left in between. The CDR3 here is CASSLFDFGQIHNSPLHF. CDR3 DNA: TGTGCCAGCAGTTTATTCGATTTCGGACAGATTCATAATTCACCCCTCCACTTT.